Following are 22 T cell receptor beta chains from one sample sequenced in a study of blood T cell repertoires in COVID-19. The assay was immunoSEQ multiplex PCR, and TCRdb's table has in-frame clones only and misses some. The sample consists of about 400,000 clones, more than 85% of them appearing once. The sequenced sample consisted of PBMCs or T cells enriched from blood (not recorded which). These receptors were obtained from a woman aged 30 to 39 who had recovered from COVID-19.

The chain joins TRBV12-5 to TRBJ2-1; 7 nucleotides align to TRBD1. V dropped 0 bases and J dropped 15; count of bases not matched to a gene: 8. Per the germline V gene, CDR1 is LGHNT and CDR2 is FRNRAP. This CDR3 is 13 amino acids long. The CDR3 sequence is CASGLVDEDRRFF. CDR3 coding DNA: TGTGCTAGTGGTTTGGTAGATGAGGACAGGAGGTTCTTC.

The V gene is TRBV9, the J gene TRBJ1-1, with D possibly matching TRBD1 (6 bases). The V end was cut by 4 bases, the J end by 2 bases, with 15 bases between. Germline V lookup: CDR1 SGDLS, CDR2 YYNGEE. This CDR3 is built from 15 residues. CDR3 in amino acids: CASSSTGGPNTEAFF. CDR3 DNA: TGTGCCAGCAGCTCCACGGGGGGCCCAAACACTGAAGCTTTCTTT.

The gene calls are TRBV28 and TRBJ1-5, with a tentative D call TRBD1 (5 bases). The length of the CDR3 is 14 residues. Trimming shortened V by 6 bases and J by 7 bases, and 16 bases separated the two germline ends. Germline CDR1 and CDR2: MDHEN and SYDVKM. The CDR3 DNA sequence: TGTGCCAGCAGGACCGACAGAGAAAGGCAGCCCCAGCATTTT. The encoded protein is CASRTDRERQPQHF. The full variable domain, completed using reference TRBV28 and TRBJ1-5, is DVKVTQSSRYLVKRTGEKVFLECVQDMDHENMFWYRQDPGLGLRLIYFSYDVKMKEKGDIPEGYSVSREKKERFSLILESASTNQTSMYLCASRTDRERQPQHFGDGTRLSIL.

The rearrangement joins TRBV7-6 to TRBJ2-3; 7 nucleotides match TRBD2. After removal of 2 bases from V and 0 bases from J, the junction contained 20 bases not matched to a gene. CDR1 SGHVS and CDR2 FNYEAQ come from the germline V gene. This CDR3 region has 21 residues. Written as DNA, the CDR3 is TGTGCCAGCAGCTTACGCCCGACTAGCTCCTCGGTCTTTACTAGCACAGATACGCAGTATTTT. Translation: CASSLRPTSSSVFTSTDTQYF.

J is TRBJ1-3 and V is TRBV3-1 (or the pseudogene TRBV3-2); possible D gene TRBD1, 5 bases. The V and J ends lost 3 bases and 3 bases respectively, with 12 bases between them. Germline V gene data show CDR1 as LGHDT and CDR2 as YNNKEL (reference sequence). This CDR3 is 15 amino acids long. The DNA of the CDR3 is TGTGCCAGCAGCCATGGGGGGTGGATTGGAAACACCATATATTTT. The encoded protein is CASSHGGWIGNTIYF.

V usage is TRBV7-6 and J usage is TRBJ2-6, with TRBD2 matching 8 bases. This CDR3 comprises 17 residues. Per the germline V gene, CDR1 is SGHVS and CDR2 is FNYEAQ. After removal of 5 bases from V and 3 bases from J, the junction contained 9 bases not matched to a gene. CDR3 in amino acids: CASSPQTGGLGANVLTF. The CDR3 nucleotides read TGTGCCAGCAGCCCCCAAACGGGGGGGCTTGGGGCCAACGTCCTGACTTTC.

V usage is TRBV18 and J usage is TRBJ1-5; no definite D call. The ends were cut back, 3 bases at V and 6 bases at J, with 12 bases in the middle. CDR1 is KGHSH, CDR2 LQKENI, per germline. CDR3 length: 14 residues. DNA for the CDR3: TGTGCCAGCTCACCTTCACAGCAAACTCAGCCCCAGCATTTT. Translating gives CASSPSQQTQPQHF.

In this sample, this clone turned up once. CDR3 bases: TGTGCCAGCAGCTCGACAGAGAACACTGAAGCTTTCTTT. Its translation is CASSSTENTEAFF. The chain is built from TRBV13 and TRBJ1-1, with D tentatively TRBD1 (5 bases). Germline loops: CDR1 PRHDT, CDR2 FYEKMQ (reference sequence). V lost 4 bases, J lost 1 base, and 7 bases lay in between. This CDR3 region has 13 residues.

The rearrangement joins TRBV29-1 to TRBJ1-2; weak D call: TRBD1 (6 bases). The CDR3 is made up of 12 amino acids. Germline CDR1 reads SQVTM; CDR2 reads ANQGSEA. With 4 bases removed from V and 6 bases from J, the gap between germline ends came to 12 bases. The CDR3 sequence is CSVVGGAHGYTF. In nucleotides, the CDR3 is TGCAGCGTTGTTGGGGGGGCTCATGGCTACACCTTC.

The V gene is TRBV12-3 or TRBV12-4, the J gene TRBJ2-7; D gene unclear. CDR3 length equals 13 residues. V was pared by 3 bases and J by 2 bases, with 8 bases between. The CDR3 here is CASSFTPAYEQYF. The CDR3 nucleotides are TGTGCCAGCAGTTTTACACCAGCCTACGAGCAGTACTTC.

The chain carries TRBV5-4 and TRBJ1-1; D gene unclear. Between the trimmed V and J ends, which lost 2 bases and 3 bases, there was a span of 5 bases. The germline V gene has CDR1 SGHNT and CDR2 YYREEE (reference sequence). CDR3 length: 12 residues. The CDR3 DNA reads TGTGCCAGCAGCTTACGGGACACTGAAGCTTTCTTT. This gives the protein CASSLRDTEAFF.

CDR3 loop: CASSPGLAGVNEQYF. CDR3 nucleotide sequence: TGTGCCAGCAGTCCGGGACTAGCGGGAGTAAACGAGCAGTACTTC. This chain links TRBV25-1 with TRBJ2-7, with 14 bases aligning to TRBD2. This CDR3 spans 15 amino acids. Germline V CDR1 and CDR2: MGHDK, SYGVNS. Germline trimming cut 5 bases from V and 5 bases from J; bases unmatched to any gene: 5.

The CDR3 loop is CASSQDTQPQHF. As DNA, the CDR3 is TGTGCCAGCAGTCAGGACACTCAGCCCCAGCATTTT. The chain carries TRBV12-3 or TRBV12-4 and TRBJ1-5, with D perhaps matching TRBD1 (5 bases). This CDR3 comprises 12 residues. The germline V and J ends were trimmed by 5 bases and 6 bases, with 8 bases remaining between them.

The chain joins TRBV3-1 (or the pseudogene TRBV3-2) to TRBJ1-4, with D perhaps matching TRBD1 (5 bases). The CDR3 length is 15 residues. The V end was cut by 4 bases, the J end by 7 bases, with 16 bases between. Germline V lookup: CDR1 LGHDT, CDR2 YNNKEL (reference sequence). CDR3 region: CASSPGGWGTEKLFF. The CDR3 DNA reads TGTGCCAGCAGCCCCGGCGGCTGGGGCACTGAAAAACTGTTTTTT.

The chain is built from TRBV18 and TRBJ1-2; D gene uncertain. V lost 3 bases, J lost 4 bases, and 12 bases lay in between. Per germline, CDR1 KGHSH and CDR2 LQKENI. The CDR3 is 14 residues long. The CDR3 nucleotides read TGTGCCAGCTCACCTGGAGTAGGTGGCTATGGCTACACCTTC. Protein product: CASSPGVGGYGYTF.

CDR3 residues: CSVDSEAFF. DNA for the CDR3: TGCAGCGTTGACTCTGAAGCTTTCTTT. V usage is TRBV29-1 and J usage is TRBJ1-1; no clear D gene. CDR1 is SQVTM, CDR2 ANQGSEA, per germline. V was pared by 3 bases and J by 6 bases, with 2 bases between. This CDR3 is 9 amino acids long.

The V gene is TRBV6-6, the J gene TRBJ2-1, with a possible D match to TRBD1 (6 bases). The CDR3 is 13 amino acids. V lost 6 bases and J lost 6, with 12 bases in between. Per the germline V gene, CDR1 is MNHNY and CDR2 is SVGAGI (reference sequence). CDR3 in DNA: TGTGCCAGCAGGGCACCCAGGGGCAATGAGCAGTTCTTC. As protein: CASRAPRGNEQFF.

The chain links TRBV3-1 (or the pseudogene TRBV3-2) to TRBJ2-1; the match to TRBD2 covers 10 bases. From germline, CDR1 is LGHDT and CDR2 YNNKEL (reference sequence). J was trimmed by 4 bases and V by 0 bases; bases with no gene match: 3. There are 16 residues in the CDR3. CDR3 protein: CASSQETSGPYNEQFF. Written as DNA, the CDR3 is TGTGCCAGCAGCCAAGAGACTAGCGGGCCATACAATGAGCAGTTCTTC.

The V call is TRBV29-1, the J call TRBJ2-7; 10 bases map to TRBD1. The CDR3 totals 13 residues. Unmatched junction bases numbered 10, after V lost 7 bases and J lost 7 bases. Germline V gene data show CDR1 as SQVTM and CDR2 as ANQGSEA. CDR3 amino acids: CSAEGTGAQEQYF. As DNA, the CDR3 is TGCAGCGCTGAGGGGACAGGGGCTCAGGAGCAGTACTTC.

This clone was seen more than once but under ten times. The chain carries TRBV28 and TRBJ1-2; perhaps TRBD1 as D (6 bases). Germline V lookup: CDR1 MDHEN, CDR2 SYDVKM. The germline V and J ends were trimmed by 6 bases and 2 bases, with 16 bases remaining between them. CDR3 length equals 15 residues. The CDR3 region is CASRVGQLRNYGYTF. As DNA, the CDR3 is TGTGCCAGCAGAGTTGGACAGCTCCGAAACTATGGCTACACCTTC.

In its sample, this clone was seen many times. The V gene is TRBV5-1, the J gene TRBJ2-4; D is possibly TRBD2 (6 bases). The CDR3 runs to 15 residues. V lost 2 bases to trimming and J lost 8 bases, with 17 bases between them. Germline lookup yields CDR1 SGHRS and CDR2 YFSETQ. CDR3 sequence: CASSFGGASLDIQYF. The CDR3 nucleotides are TGCGCCAGCAGCTTTGGCGGGGCGAGCCTGGACATTCAGTACTTC.

In its sample, this clone was seen a few times. The rearrangement uses TRBV5-1 and TRBJ2-5, with 7 positions matching TRBD1. The germline V gene has CDR1 SGHRS and CDR2 YFSETQ. Trimming cost V 3 bases and J 2 bases; bases outside gene matches: 1. The CDR3 contains 13 residues. CDR3 nucleotides: TGCGCCAGCAGCTCGGGACAGCAAGAGACCCAGTACTTC. Residues: CASSSGQQETQYF.